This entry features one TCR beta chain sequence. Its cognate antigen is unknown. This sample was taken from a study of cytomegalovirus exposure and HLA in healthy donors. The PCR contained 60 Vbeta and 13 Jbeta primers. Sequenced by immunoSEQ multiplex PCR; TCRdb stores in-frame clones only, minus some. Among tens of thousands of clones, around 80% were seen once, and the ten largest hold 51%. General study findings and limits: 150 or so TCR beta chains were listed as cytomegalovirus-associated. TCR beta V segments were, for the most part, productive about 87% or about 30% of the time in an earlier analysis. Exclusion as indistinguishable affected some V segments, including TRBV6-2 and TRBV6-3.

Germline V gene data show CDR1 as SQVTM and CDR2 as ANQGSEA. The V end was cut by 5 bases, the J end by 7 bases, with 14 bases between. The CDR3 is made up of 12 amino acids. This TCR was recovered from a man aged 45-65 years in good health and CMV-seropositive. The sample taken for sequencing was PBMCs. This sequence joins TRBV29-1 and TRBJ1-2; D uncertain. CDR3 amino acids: CSVQEADGGYTF. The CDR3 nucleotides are TGCAGCGTTCAGGAGGCCGACGGTGGCTACACCTTC.